The 30 T cell receptor beta chains below were found in one sample sequenced in a study of regulatory T cells in long-lasting Graves disease (dated by TCRdb to about 2021). The library was produced with multiplex PCR. Instrument on record: Illumina HiSeq 4000. iRepertoire HTBI primers and Arm-PCR amplification of CDR3 regions were used to construct TCR beta libraries. TCRdb took the public reads, trimmed them with fastp at Q25, ran MiXCR for clone calling and kept in-frame beta chains. Entries are consolidated by CDR3 protein sequence, retaining the most common genes and DNA. The sample table shows about 620,000 distinct CDR3 sequences, and roughly 15% are seen once. The leading ten clones occupy roughly 18% of the sample. Taken with the paper, the label for time point translates to: newly diagnosed GD, antithyroid drugs for less than 3 months. RNA was extracted from PBMCs in TRIzol for both TCR sequencing and RNA sequencing.

The same sample was also used in a study of T cells in Graves' hyperthyroidism and ophthalmopathy.

The sequencing here drew on peripheral blood mononuclear cells (PBMCs), taken at new diagnosis, from a patient treated with antithyroid drugs. Receptors were obtained from a woman aged 30 to 39 with Graves disease. Donor details come from another sample of the same person, matched by shared clones.

The sample holds a few counts of this clonotype. The CDR3 protein is CASTLGGGTEKLFF. In nucleotides, the CDR3 is TGTGCCAGCACCCTGGGGGGAGGTACCGAAAAACTGTTTTTT. This chain links TRBV28 with TRBJ1-4; D is perhaps TRBD1 (5 bases). This CDR3 is 14 amino acids long. In germline, CDR1 is MDHEN, CDR2 SYDVKM. The V end lost 7 bases, the J end lost 8 bases, and 17 bases lay between the germline ends.

The chain is built from TRBV6-5 and TRBJ2-7, with D possibly being TRBD2 (7 bases). V was clipped by 0 bases and J by 1 base, with 10 bases between them. CDR1 and CDR2 from the germline V gene are MNHEY and SVGAGI. This CDR3 region has 15 residues. The CDR3 nucleotides are TGTGCCAGCAGTTACTCGAGGGGGGGTTCCTACGAGCAGTACTTC. It encodes CASSYSRGGSYEQYF.

This clonotype has a count of ten or more. The chain is built from TRBV28 and TRBJ2-1; 10 nucleotides line up with TRBD2. This CDR3 contains 20 residues. After removal of 5 bases from V and 3 bases from J, the junction contained 19 bases not matched to a gene. Germline V gives CDR1 MDHEN, CDR2 SYDVKM. Here the CDR3 reads CASSPTLPGTSVSDYNEQFF. The CDR3 nucleotides are TGTGCCAGCAGTCCCACCCTACCCGGGACTAGCGTTAGTGACTACAATGAGCAGTTCTTC. The full variable domain, completed using reference TRBV28 and TRBJ2-1, is DVKVTQSSRYLVKRTGEKVFLECVQDMDHENMFWYRQDPGLGLRLIYFSYDVKMKEKGDIPEGYSVSREKKERFSLILESASTNQTSMYLCASSPTLPGTSVSDYNEQFFGPGTRLTVL.

This clonotype has a count of ten or more. This chain's CDR3 is CASSPRLENEQFF. CDR3 nucleotide sequence: TGTGCCAGCAGCCCCCGTCTCGAGAATGAGCAGTTCTTC. The gene calls are TRBV7-9 and TRBJ2-1, with D unclear. Trimming stripped 5 bases from V and 7 bases from J, with 12 bases between. Germline CDR1 is SEHNR and CDR2 is FQNEAQ (reference sequence). The CDR3 has 13 amino acids.

This clonotype was detected many times. The V gene is TRBV28, the J gene TRBJ1-1, with a tentative D call TRBD1 (5 bases). Per germline, CDR1 MDHEN and CDR2 SYDVKM. The CDR3 extends over 14 amino acids. V was trimmed by 7 bases and J by 6 bases, leaving 18 bases between them. The CDR3 nucleotides are TGTGCCAGCACTTCTGGGGGTCCCAACTCTGAAGCTTTCTTT. Translating gives CASTSGGPNSEAFF.

This clonotype was counted many times. V is TRBV7-2 and J is TRBJ2-3; tentatively, D is TRBD1 (7 bases). Germline CDR1 SGHTA, CDR2 FQGNSA. The CDR3 is 16 residues long. V shed 1 base and J shed 0 bases, with 11 bases lying between them. The CDR3 reads CASSLGRGHSTDTQYF. The CDR3 region has the DNA TGTGCCAGCAGCTTAGGGAGGGGGCATAGCACAGATACGCAGTATTTT.

This clonotype was counted only a few times. The chain joins TRBV27 to TRBJ1-5; TRBD1 might be the D (5 bases). V was pared by 2 bases and J by 2 bases, with 16 bases between. This CDR3 is built from 17 residues. The germline V gene encodes CDR1 MNHEY and CDR2 SMNVEV (reference sequence). CDR3 region: CASSLRGGDGGNQPQHF. CDR3 nucleotide sequence: TGTGCCAGCAGTTTACGGGGCGGGGACGGGGGCAATCAGCCCCAGCATTTT.

The genes are TRBV6-4 and TRBJ1-5; TRBD1 aligns across 8 bases. Unmatched junction bases numbered 10, after V lost 8 bases and J lost 4 bases. The CDR3 extends over 15 amino acids. From germline, CDR1 is MRHNA and CDR2 SNTAGT. The CDR3 here is CASGTLDRANQPQHF. For the CDR3, the DNA is TGTGCCAGCGGTACCCTGGACAGGGCAAATCAGCCCCAGCATTTT.

This clonotype was seen many times. This chain links TRBV28 with TRBJ1-1, with D tentatively TRBD1 (5 bases). This CDR3 is 15 amino acids long. Germline lookup yields CDR1 MDHEN and CDR2 SYDVKM. V was trimmed by 3 bases and J by 3 bases, leaving 14 bases between them. The CDR3: CASSFGGKGYTEAFF. The CDR3 nucleotides are TGTGCCAGCAGTTTCGGGGGTAAAGGTTACACTGAAGCTTTCTTT.

There are many counts of this clonotype. The chain recombines TRBV28 with TRBJ2-5; the D gene is possibly TRBD2 (6 bases). Germline assignment: CDR1 MDHEN and CDR2 SYDVKM. The V end lost 7 bases, the J end lost 2 bases, and 17 bases lay between the germline ends. The CDR3 is 15 residues long. In DNA, the CDR3 is TGTGCCAGCATGGGTGGCGTGGCGGGGCAAGAGACCCAGTACTTC. Its protein is CASMGGVAGQETQYF. Looking up the rest from reference TRBV28 and TRBJ2-5 gives the full variable domain: DVKVTQSSRYLVKRTGEKVFLECVQDMDHENMFWYRQDPGLGLRLIYFSYDVKMKEKGDIPEGYSVSREKKERFSLILESASTNQTSMYLCASMGGVAGQETQYFGPGTRLLVL.

This clonotype was counted ten times or more. The chain carries TRBV10-2 and TRBJ2-7; 7 bases align to TRBD2. Per the germline V gene, CDR1 is WSHSY and CDR2 is SAAADI. CDR3 size: 17 residues. Losses at the gene ends were 6 bases for V and 2 bases for J; bases not matched to a gene: 16. The CDR3 loop reads CASSESGASGLTYEQYF. The DNA for the CDR3 is TGCGCCAGCAGCGAGAGTGGGGCTAGCGGCCTAACCTACGAGCAGTACTTC.

This clonotype is labeled medium-sized. The rearrangement joins TRBV27 to TRBJ1-4; maybe TRBD1 (5 bases). This CDR3 is 13 amino acids long. The V gene lost 3 bases and the J gene lost 8 bases, with 10 bases spanning the gap. Germline V gene sequence: CDR1 MNHEY, CDR2 SMNVEV (reference sequence). Here the CDR3 DNA reads TGTGCCAGCAGTTTGGCGGGGGGGGAAAAACTGTTTTTT. This translates into CASSLAGGEKLFF.

This clonotype showed up many times. The gene calls are TRBV28 and TRBJ2-1; D call uncertain. V was trimmed by 4 bases and J by 4 bases, leaving 11 bases between them. Germline CDR1 and CDR2: MDHEN and SYDVKM. This CDR3 region has 14 residues. The CDR3 DNA sequence: TGTGCCAGCAGTTCGCGAGACTTTTACAATGAGCAGTTCTTC. The encoded protein is CASSSRDFYNEQFF.

The CDR3: CASSSQGVSYNEQFF. CDR3 nucleotide sequence: TGTGCCAGCAGCTCCCAGGGGGTTTCCTACAATGAGCAGTTCTTC. The chain uses TRBV5-5 and TRBJ2-1; 7 bases line up with TRBD1. V dropped 3 bases and J dropped 1; count of bases not matched to a gene: 4. CDR1 is SGHKS and CDR2 is YYEKEE in the germline V gene (reference sequence). The CDR3 spans 15 residues.

There are many counts of this clonotype. The chain employs TRBV10-3 and TRBJ2-7, with D possibly matching TRBD1 (5 bases). This CDR3 has 15 residues. Trimming cost V 0 bases and J 6 bases, with 15 bases left between them. Per germline, CDR1 ENHRY and CDR2 SYGVKD. CDR3 nucleotides: TGTGCCATCAGTGAGTCGGGGCCCCCTCCCAGCGAGCAGTACTTC. Encoded protein: CAISESGPPPSEQYF.

This clonotype has a handful of counts. V is TRBV3-1 and J is TRBJ2-7; no definite D call. CDR3 size: 11 residues. V lost 3 bases, J lost 7 bases, and 7 bases lay in between. Looked up from germline, CDR1 is LGHDT and CDR2 is YNNKEL (reference sequence). The CDR3 nucleotides read TGTGCCAGCAGCCATTTGTGGGAGCAGTACTTC. Translation: CASSHLWEQYF.

The V and J genes are TRBV20-1 and TRBJ1-1; the D gene is possibly TRBD1 (6 bases). The V end lost 2 bases, the J end lost 1 base, and 14 bases lay between the germline ends. CDR1 is DFQATT and CDR2 is SNEGSKA in the germline V gene (reference sequence). The CDR3 is 15 amino acids. CDR3: CSARFGGAGNTEAFF. The CDR3, as DNA: TGCAGTGCTAGATTCGGGGGGGCGGGGAACACTGAAGCTTTCTTT.

This chain links TRBV28 with TRBJ2-6, with 8 bases matching TRBD1. CDR1 and CDR2 (germline): MDHEN, SYDVKM. CDR3 length: 19 residues. V lost 4 bases, J lost 0 bases, and 11 bases stayed unmatched. The DNA for the CDR3 is TGTGCCAGCAGTTACGGGACAGGACCGTCCCACTCTGGGGCCAACGTCCTGACTTTC. This encodes CASSYGTGPSHSGANVLTF.

The chain is built from TRBV9 and TRBJ1-6; D call uncertain. Trimming cost V 0 bases and J 10 bases, with 5 bases left between them. Germline CDR1 reads SGDLS; CDR2 reads YYNGEE. The length of the CDR3 is 12 residues. CDR3 amino acids: CASSVGRSPLHF. The CDR3 bases are TGTGCCAGCAGCGTAGGGAGGTCACCCCTCCACTTT. The entire variable domain, with the rest obtained from reference TRBV9 and TRBJ1-6, is as follows: DSGVTQTPKHLITATGQRVTLRCSPRSGDLSVYWYQQSLDQGLQFLIQYYNGEERAKGNILERFSAQQFPDLHSELNLSSLELGDSALYFCASSVGRSPLHFGNGTRLTVT.

The chain combines TRBV6-1 with TRBJ2-3, with 7 bases that match TRBD1. J was trimmed by 4 bases and V by 8 bases; bases with no gene match: 9. CDR1 MNHNS and CDR2 SASEGT come from the germline V gene. This CDR3 has 14 residues. The CDR3 DNA reads TGTGCCAGCCGACAGGGAAGCATCGCAGATACGCAGTATTTT. Translation gives CASRQGSIADTQYF.

This clonotype is a singleton in its sample. The rearrangement links TRBV9 to TRBJ2-2; D not resolved. This CDR3 comprises 14 residues. Germline-derived CDR1 and CDR2 are SGDLS and YYNGEE. Deletions cut 3 bases from V and 6 bases from J, with 12 bases between. The DNA for the CDR3 is TGTGCCAGCAGCGAAGAACCGAGCTCCGGGGAGCTGTTTTTT. Protein product: CASSEEPSSGELFF.

This clonotype was found many times. V is TRBV27 and J is TRBJ2-7; D is perhaps TRBD1 (5 bases). The CDR3 is 15 amino acids. Deletions cut 8 bases from V and 7 bases from J, with 24 bases between. Germline CDR1 MNHEY, CDR2 SMNVEV (reference sequence). This CDR3 reads CASGPLRQGAGEQYF. Here the CDR3 DNA reads TGTGCCAGCGGTCCCTTGCGTCAAGGGGCCGGGGAGCAGTACTTC.

There are a few counts of this clonotype. This sequence joins TRBV3-1 and TRBJ1-1, with a weak D call TRBD1 (5 bases). CDR3 length equals 13 residues. Germline V gives CDR1 LGHDT, CDR2 YNNKEL (reference sequence). V dropped 3 bases and J dropped 5 bases, with 10 bases sitting between them. CDR3 amino acids: CASSQGGITEAFF. CDR3 nucleotide sequence: TGTGCCAGCAGCCAGGGGGGTATTACTGAAGCTTTCTTT.

This clonotype was seen a few times. The chain combines TRBV30 with TRBJ2-5; D gene uncertain. Germline V lookup: CDR1 GTSNPN, CDR2 SVGIG (reference sequence). This CDR3 is built from 14 residues. Trimming took 4 bases from V and 5 from J, leaving 17 bases between them. CDR3 nucleotides: TGTGCCTGGAATAAACCTGGGCAGAGGGAGACCCAGTACTTC. It codes for CAWNKPGQRETQYF.

This chain links TRBV25-1 with TRBJ1-6; no reliable D call. The germline gives CDR1 MGHDK, CDR2 SYGVNS. The CDR3 is made up of 14 amino acids. The V and J ends lost 3 bases and 7 bases respectively, with 10 bases between them. For the CDR3, the DNA is TGTGCCAGCAGTGATTATATCGAGAATTCACCCCTCCACTTT. Residues: CASSDYIENSPLHF.

This clonotype has a single count. This chain uses TRBV11-2 with TRBJ2-1; D gene unclear. V dropped 5 bases and J dropped 7 bases, with 18 bases sitting between them. Germline values: CDR1 SGHAT, CDR2 FQNNGV. The CDR3 totals 15 residues. The DNA of the CDR3 is TGTGCCAGCAGCCACCAGGAGATTAGAGTTAATGAGCAGTTCTTC. Its protein product is CASSHQEIRVNEQFF. The full variable domain, in which reference TRBV11-2 and TRBJ2-1 provide the parts outside the CDR3, is EAGVAQSPRYKIIEKRQSVAFWCNPISGHATLYWYQQILGQGPKLLIQFQNNGVVDDSQLPKDRFSAERLKGVDSTLKIQPAKLEDSAVYLCASSHQEIRVNEQFFGPGTRLTVL.

In its sample, this clonotype was seen many times. The chain couples TRBV6-1 to TRBJ2-7; D possibly corresponds to TRBD2 (5 bases). V lost 6 bases and J lost 3, with 9 bases in between. CDR1 and CDR2 (germline): MNHNS, SASEGT. The CDR3 is 12 amino acids. CDR3 residues: CASRHEGYEQYF. The CDR3 nucleotides read TGTGCCAGCAGACACGAGGGCTACGAGCAGTACTTC.

This clonotype was seen repeatedly, ten times or more. This chain joins TRBV28 and TRBJ1-1; D is perhaps TRBD1 (6 bases). The V end lost 2 bases, the J end lost 0 bases, and 16 bases lay between the germline ends. The CDR3 is 17 residues long. Germline CDR1 is MDHEN and CDR2 is SYDVKM. The CDR3 nucleotides read TGTGCCAGCAGTTTACGCGGGGGCGCAGGTATGAACACTGAAGCTTTCTTT. Translation gives CASSLRGGAGMNTEAFF.

This clonotype has a count of ten or more. The V call is TRBV28, the J call TRBJ1-3; D gene ambiguous. The V gene lost 9 bases and the J gene lost 0 bases, with 15 bases spanning the gap. The CDR3 is 15 residues long. Germline V gene data show CDR1 as MDHEN and CDR2 as SYDVKM. Written as DNA, the CDR3 is TGTGCCAGTAAAAGCCTGTCCGCCTCTGGAAACACCATATATTTT. This encodes CASKSLSASGNTIYF.

This clonotype came up a few times. The rearrangement links TRBV3-1 to TRBJ2-7; no clear D gene. The CDR3 length is 12 residues. The V end was cut by 5 bases, the J end by 3 bases, with 8 bases between. Germline CDR1 LGHDT, CDR2 YNNKEL (reference sequence). The CDR3 coding sequence is TGTGCCAGCAGCACCCAATACTACGAGCAGTACTTC. Protein product: CASSTQYYEQYF.